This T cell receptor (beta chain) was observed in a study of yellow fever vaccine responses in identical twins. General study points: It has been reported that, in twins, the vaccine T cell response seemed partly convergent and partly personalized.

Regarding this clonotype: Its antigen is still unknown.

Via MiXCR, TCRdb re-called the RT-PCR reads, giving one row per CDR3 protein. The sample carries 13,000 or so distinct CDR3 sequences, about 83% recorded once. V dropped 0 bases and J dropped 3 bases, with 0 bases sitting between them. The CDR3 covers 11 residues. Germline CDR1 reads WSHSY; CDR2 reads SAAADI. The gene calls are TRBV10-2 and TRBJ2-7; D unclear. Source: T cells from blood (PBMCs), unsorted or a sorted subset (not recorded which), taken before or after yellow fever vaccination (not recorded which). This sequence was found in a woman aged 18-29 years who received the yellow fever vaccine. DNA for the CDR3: TGCGCCAGCAGTGAGTCCTACGAGCAGTACTTC. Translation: CASSESYEQYF.